This T cell receptor beta chain came from a study of blood T cell repertoires in COVID-19. Whole-study context: Samples of COVID-19 (acute and convalescent) were obtained from the United States, Italy and Spain. T cells, B-cell-depleted T cells, or PBMCs provided the cDNA or gDNA that served as material.

Germline trimming cut 5 bases from V and 6 bases from J; bases unmatched to any gene: 11. The length of the CDR3 is 15 residues. Per the germline V gene, CDR1 is KGHSH and CDR2 is LQKENI. Study processing details: Estimated nucleated cell counts came from reference gene primer amplification. Sequencing used immunoSEQ multiplex PCR; TCRdb keeps in-frame clones, though not all of them. That table supplies the V and J calls and clone size; D and trimming were determined from the DNA. The table has a few hundred thousand clones, 65% to 85% seen once. The chain is built from TRBV18 and TRBJ1-1; 8 bases agree with TRBD1. Sequenced input: peripheral blood. The receptor's source is a woman aged 60-75 years with acute or convalescent COVID-19. CDR3 in DNA: TGTGCCAGCTCAATCAACCCGGACAGGGCCCCTGAAGCTTTCTTT. Amino acid sequence: CASSINPDRAPEAFF.